Only one count was recorded for the clone carrying this T cell receptor (beta chain). The germline V and J ends were trimmed by 2 bases and 2 bases, with 9 bases remaining between them. Germline loops: CDR1 SGHTA, CDR2 FQGNSA. The CDR3 is 15 residues long. TCRdb re-called the 5' RACE reads through MiXCR, storing one row per CDR3 protein. Among 470,000 or so distinct CDR3 sequences listed, around 20% were seen once. The entry originates in a study of T-cell memory formation after mild COVID-19. The specimen was PBMCs or a T cell subset sorted from them (not recorded which). V and J are TRBV7-2 and TRBJ2-2; a weak D match, TRBD2 (5 bases). The clonotype was recovered from an adult woman who had mild COVID-19 (a few samples of this study predate the infection). Cell type and time point are not known. CDR3 nucleotide sequence: TGTGCCAGCAGCTTATGGTCGGGAAACACCGGGGAGCTGTTTTTT. This codes for CASSLWSGNTGELFF.